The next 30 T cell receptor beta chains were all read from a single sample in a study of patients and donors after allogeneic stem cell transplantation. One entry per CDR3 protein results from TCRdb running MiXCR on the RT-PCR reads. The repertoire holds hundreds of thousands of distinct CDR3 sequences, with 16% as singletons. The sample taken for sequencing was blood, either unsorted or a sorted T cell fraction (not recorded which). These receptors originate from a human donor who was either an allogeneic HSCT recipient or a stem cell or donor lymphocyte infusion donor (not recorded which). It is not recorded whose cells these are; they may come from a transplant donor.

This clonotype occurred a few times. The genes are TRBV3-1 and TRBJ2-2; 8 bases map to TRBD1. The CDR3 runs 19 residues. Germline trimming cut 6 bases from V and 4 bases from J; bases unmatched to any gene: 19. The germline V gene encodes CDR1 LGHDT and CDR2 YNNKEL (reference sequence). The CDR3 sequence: CASRPTGADRAAGTGELFF. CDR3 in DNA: TGTGCCAGCAGACCCACTGGGGCGGACAGGGCCGCGGGCACCGGGGAGCTGTTTTTT.

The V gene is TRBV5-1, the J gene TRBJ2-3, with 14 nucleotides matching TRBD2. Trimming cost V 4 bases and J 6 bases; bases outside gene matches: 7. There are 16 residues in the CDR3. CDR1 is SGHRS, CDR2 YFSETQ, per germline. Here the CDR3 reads CASSQGLAGATDTQYF. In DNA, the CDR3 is TGCGCCAGCAGCCAGGGACTAGCGGGAGCGACCGATACGCAGTATTTT. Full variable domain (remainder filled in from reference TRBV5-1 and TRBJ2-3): KAGVTQTPRYLIKTRGQQVTLSCSPISGHRSVSWYQQTPGQGLQFLFEYFSETQRNKGNFPGRFSGRQFSNSRSEMNVSTLELGDSALYLCASSQGLAGATDTQYFGPGTRLTVL.

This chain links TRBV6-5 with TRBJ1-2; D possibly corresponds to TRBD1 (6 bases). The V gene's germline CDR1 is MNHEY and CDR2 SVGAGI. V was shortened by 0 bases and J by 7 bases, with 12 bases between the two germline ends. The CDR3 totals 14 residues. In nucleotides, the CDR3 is TGTGCCAGCAGTTACTCATCAGGGGTTGCTGGCTACACCTTC. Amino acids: CASSYSSGVAGYTF.

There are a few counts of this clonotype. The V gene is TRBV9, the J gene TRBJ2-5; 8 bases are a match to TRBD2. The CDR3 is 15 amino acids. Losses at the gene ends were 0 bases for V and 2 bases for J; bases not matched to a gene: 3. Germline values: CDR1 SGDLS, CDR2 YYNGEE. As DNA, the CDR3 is TGTGCCAGCAGCGTAGGGGCTAGCGGGCAAGAGACCCAGTACTTC. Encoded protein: CASSVGASGQETQYF.

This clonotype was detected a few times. The CDR3 sequence: CASSLGGASTEAFF. In nucleotides, the CDR3 is TGCGCCAGCAGCTTAGGGGGCGCGAGCACTGAAGCTTTCTTT. The chain is built from TRBV5-1 and TRBJ1-1; TRBD1 matches at 7 bases. The CDR3 totals 14 residues. V lost 2 bases, J lost 4 bases, and 5 bases stayed unmatched. Looked up from germline, CDR1 is SGHRS and CDR2 is YFSETQ.

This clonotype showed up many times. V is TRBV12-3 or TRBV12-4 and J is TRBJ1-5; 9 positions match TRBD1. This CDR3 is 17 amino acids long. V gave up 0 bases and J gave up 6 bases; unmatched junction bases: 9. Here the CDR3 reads CASSLAMPGQGSQPQHF. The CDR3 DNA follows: TGTGCCAGCAGTTTAGCGATGCCGGGACAGGGAAGTCAGCCCCAGCATTTT.

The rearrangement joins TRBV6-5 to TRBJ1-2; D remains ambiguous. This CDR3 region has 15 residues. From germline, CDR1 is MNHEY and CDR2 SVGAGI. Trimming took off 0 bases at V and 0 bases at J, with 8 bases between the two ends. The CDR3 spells CASSYSLLANYGYTF. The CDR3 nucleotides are TGTGCCAGCAGTTACTCATTGCTAGCTAACTATGGCTACACCTTC.

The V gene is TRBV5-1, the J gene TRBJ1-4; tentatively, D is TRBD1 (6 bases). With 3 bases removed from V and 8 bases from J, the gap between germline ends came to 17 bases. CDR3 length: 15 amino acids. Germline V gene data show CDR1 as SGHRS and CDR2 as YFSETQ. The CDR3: CASSWGGSGEEKLFF. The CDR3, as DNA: TGCGCCAGCAGCTGGGGGGGCTCAGGAGAGGAAAAACTGTTTTTT.

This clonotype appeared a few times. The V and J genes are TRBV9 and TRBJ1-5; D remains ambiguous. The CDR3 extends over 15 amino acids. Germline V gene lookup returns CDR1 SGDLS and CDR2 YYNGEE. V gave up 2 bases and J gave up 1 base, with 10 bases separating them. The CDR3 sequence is CASSVGRGSNQPQHF. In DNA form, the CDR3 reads TGTGCCAGCAGCGTGGGCCGAGGGAGCAATCAGCCCCAGCATTTT.

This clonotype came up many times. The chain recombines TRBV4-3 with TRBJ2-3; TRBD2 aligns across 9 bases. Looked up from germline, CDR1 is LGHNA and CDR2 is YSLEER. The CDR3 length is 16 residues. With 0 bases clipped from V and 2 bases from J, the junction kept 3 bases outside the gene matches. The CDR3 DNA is TGCGCCAGCAGCCAAGATGGCGGGGGGGCCACAGATACGCAGTATTTT. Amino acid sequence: CASSQDGGGATDTQYF.

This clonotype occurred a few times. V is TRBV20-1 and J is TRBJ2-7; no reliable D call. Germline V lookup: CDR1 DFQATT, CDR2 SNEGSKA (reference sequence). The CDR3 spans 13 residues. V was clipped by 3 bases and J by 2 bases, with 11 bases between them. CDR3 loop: CSASSKGPYEQYF. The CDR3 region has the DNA TGCAGTGCTAGCTCCAAAGGTCCCTACGAGCAGTACTTC.

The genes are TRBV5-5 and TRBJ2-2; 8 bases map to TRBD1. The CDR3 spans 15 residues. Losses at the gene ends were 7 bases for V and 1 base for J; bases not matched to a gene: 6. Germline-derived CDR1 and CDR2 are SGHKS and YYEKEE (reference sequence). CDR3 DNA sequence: TGTGCCAGCGCCCACAGGGGGAAGAACACCGGGGAGCTGTTTTTT. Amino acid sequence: CASAHRGKNTGELFF.

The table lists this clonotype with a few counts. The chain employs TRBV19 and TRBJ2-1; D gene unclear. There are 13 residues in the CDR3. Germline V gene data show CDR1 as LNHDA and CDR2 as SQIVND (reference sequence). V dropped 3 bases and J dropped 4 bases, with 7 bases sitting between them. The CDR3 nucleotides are TGTGCCAGTAGTATTGAGCAGTACAATGAGCAGTTCTTC. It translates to CASSIEQYNEQFF.

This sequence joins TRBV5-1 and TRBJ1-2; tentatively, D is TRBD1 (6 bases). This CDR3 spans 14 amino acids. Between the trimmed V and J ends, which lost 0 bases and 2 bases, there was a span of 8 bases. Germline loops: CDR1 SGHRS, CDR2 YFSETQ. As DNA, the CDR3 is TGCGCCAGCAGCTTGGCAGGGGAAAACTATGGCTACACCTTC. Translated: CASSLAGENYGYTF.

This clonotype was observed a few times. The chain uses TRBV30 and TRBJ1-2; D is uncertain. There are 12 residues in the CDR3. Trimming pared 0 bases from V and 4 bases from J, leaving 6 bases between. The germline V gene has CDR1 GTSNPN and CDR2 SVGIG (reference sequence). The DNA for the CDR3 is TGTGCCTGGAGTGTAGGACTCTATGGCTACACCTTC. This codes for CAWSVGLYGYTF.

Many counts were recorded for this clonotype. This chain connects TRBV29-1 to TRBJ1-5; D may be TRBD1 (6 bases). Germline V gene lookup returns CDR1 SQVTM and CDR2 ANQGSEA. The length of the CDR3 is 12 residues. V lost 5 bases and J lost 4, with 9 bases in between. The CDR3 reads CSVLTGNQPQHF. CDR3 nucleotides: TGCAGCGTTTTAACAGGGAATCAGCCCCAGCATTTT. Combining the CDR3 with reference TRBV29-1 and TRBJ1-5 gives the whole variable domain SAVISQKPSRDICQRGTSLTIQCQVDSQVTMMFWYRQQPGQSLTLIATANQGSEATYESGFVIDKFPISRPNLTFSTLTVSNMSPEDSSIYLCSVLTGNQPQHFGDGTRLSIL.

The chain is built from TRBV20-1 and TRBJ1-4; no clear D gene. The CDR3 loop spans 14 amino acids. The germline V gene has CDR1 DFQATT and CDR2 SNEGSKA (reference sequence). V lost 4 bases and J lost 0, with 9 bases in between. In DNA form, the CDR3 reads TGCAGTGCTACCCTCCATGCAACTAATGAAAAACTGTTTTTT. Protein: CSATLHATNEKLFF.

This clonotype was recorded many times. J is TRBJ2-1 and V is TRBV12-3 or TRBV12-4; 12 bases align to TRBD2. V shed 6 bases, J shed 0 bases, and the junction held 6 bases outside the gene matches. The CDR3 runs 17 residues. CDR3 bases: TGTGCCAGCAGACCTACTAGCGGGGGGCGCTCCTACAATGAGCAGTTCTTC. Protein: CASRPTSGGRSYNEQFF.

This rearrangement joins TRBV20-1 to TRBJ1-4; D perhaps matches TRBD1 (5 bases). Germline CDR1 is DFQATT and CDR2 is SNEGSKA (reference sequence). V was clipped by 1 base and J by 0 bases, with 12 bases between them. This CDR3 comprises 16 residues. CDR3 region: CSARVRGTSTNEKLFF. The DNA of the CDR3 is TGCAGTGCTAGAGTCCGAGGGACCTCAACTAATGAAAAACTGTTTTTT.

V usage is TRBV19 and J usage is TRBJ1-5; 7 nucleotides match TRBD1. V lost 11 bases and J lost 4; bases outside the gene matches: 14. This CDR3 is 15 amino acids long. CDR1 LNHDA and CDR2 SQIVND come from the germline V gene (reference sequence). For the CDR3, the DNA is TGTGCCGGCAGCGCTACAGGGGCCGCAAATCAGCCCCAGCATTTT. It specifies CAGSATGAANQPQHF. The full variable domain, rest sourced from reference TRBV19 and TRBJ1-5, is DGGITQSPKYLFRKEGQNVTLSCEQNLNHDAMYWYRQDPGQGLRLIYYSQIVNDFQKGDIAEGYSVSREKKESFPLTVTSAQKNPTAFYLCAGSATGAANQPQHFGDGTRLSIL.

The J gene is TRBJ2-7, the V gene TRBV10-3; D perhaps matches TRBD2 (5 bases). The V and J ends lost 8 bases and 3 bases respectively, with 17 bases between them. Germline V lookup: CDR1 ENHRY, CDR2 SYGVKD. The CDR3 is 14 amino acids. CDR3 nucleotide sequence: TGTGCCATCGGAGGCGGCGACTGGGGCTACGAGCAGTACTTC. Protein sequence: CAIGGGDWGYEQYF.

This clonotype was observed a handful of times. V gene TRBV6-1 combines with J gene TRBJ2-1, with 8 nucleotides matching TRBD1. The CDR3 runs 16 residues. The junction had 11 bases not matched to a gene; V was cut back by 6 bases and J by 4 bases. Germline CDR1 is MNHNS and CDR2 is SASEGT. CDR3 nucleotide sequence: TGTGCCAGCAGACTACTTCAGGGGGCAAGATACAATGAGCAGTTCTTC. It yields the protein CASRLLQGARYNEQFF.

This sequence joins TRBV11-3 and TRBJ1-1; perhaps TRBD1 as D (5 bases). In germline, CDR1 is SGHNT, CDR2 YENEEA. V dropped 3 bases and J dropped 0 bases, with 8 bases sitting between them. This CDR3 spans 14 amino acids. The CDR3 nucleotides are TGTGCCAGCAGCTTCAGGGACCTGAACACTGAAGCTTTCTTT. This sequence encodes CASSFRDLNTEAFF.

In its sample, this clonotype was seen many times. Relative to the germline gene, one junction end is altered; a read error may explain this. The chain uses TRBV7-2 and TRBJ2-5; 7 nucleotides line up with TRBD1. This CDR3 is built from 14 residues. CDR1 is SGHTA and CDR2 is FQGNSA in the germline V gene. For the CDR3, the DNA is TGTGCCAGCAGTTTAGACAGGGCCAGAGAGACCCAGTACTTC. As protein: CASSLDRARETQYF.

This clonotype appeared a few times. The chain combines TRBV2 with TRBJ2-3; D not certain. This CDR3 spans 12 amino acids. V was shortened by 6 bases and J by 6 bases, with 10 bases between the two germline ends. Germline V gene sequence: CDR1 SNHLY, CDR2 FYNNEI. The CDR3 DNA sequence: TGTGCCAGCAGCTCACCTCCGGATACGCAGTATTTT. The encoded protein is CASSSPPDTQYF.

The CDR3 coding sequence is TGTGCCAGCACCACCCCCGGTTCGGGGGCTGCAAACTATGGCTACACCTTC. Amino acids: CASTTPGSGAANYGYTF. The chain couples TRBV12-3 or TRBV12-4 to TRBJ1-2, with D possibly matching TRBD1 (6 bases). Trimming cost V 7 bases and J 2 bases, with 23 bases left between them. The CDR3 loop spans 17 amino acids.

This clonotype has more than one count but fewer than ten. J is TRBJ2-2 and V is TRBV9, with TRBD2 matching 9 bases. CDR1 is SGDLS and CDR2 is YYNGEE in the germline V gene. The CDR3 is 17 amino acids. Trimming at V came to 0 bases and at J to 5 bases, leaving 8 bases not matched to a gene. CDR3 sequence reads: CASSVGGASGVTGELFF. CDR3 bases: TGTGCCAGCAGCGTAGGAGGGGCTAGCGGGGTAACCGGGGAGCTGTTTTTT.

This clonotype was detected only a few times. The CDR3 DNA sequence: TGTGCCAGCAGCCAATTAGGGGGCGCGAGCGGGGAGCTGTTTTTT. Protein sequence: CASSQLGGASGELFF. The V gene is TRBV3-1, the J gene TRBJ2-2, with TRBD1 identical over 7 bases. The CDR3 is 15 residues long. Germline V gene sequence: CDR1 LGHDT, CDR2 YNNKEL (reference sequence). The ends lost 2 bases at V and 7 bases at J; junction bases unmatched: 7. Variable domain in full (rest from reference TRBV3-1 and TRBJ2-2): DTAVSQTPKYLVTQMGNDKSIKCEQNLGHDTMYWYKQDSKKFLKIMFSYNNKELIINETVPNRFSPKSPDKAHLNLHINSLELGDSAVYFCASSQLGGASGELFFGEGSRLTVL.

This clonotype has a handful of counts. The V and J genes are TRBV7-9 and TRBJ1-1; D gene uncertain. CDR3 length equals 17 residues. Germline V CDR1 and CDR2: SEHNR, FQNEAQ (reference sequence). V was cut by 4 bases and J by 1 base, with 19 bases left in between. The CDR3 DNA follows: TGTGCCAGCAGCTCAGGCTCCCGCACCCCAGAGAACACTGAAGCTTTCTTT. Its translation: CASSSGSRTPENTEAFF.

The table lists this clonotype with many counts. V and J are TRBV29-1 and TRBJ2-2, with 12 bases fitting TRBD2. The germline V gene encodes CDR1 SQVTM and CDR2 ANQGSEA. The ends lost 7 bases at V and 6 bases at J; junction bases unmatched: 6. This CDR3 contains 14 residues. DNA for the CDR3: TGCAGCGCCCGACTAGCGGGAGCACCCGGGGAGCTGTTTTTT. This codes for CSARLAGAPGELFF.